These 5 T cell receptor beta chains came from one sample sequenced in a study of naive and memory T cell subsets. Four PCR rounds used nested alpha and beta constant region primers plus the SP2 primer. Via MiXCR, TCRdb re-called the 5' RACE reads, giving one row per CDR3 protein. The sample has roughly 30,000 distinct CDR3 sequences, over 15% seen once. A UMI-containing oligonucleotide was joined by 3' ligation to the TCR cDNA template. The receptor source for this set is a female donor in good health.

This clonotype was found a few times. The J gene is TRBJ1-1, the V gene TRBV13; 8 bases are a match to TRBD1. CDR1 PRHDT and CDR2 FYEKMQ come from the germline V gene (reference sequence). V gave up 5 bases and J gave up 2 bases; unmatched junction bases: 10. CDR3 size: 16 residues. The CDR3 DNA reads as TGTGCCAGCAGCGTCGATTCTGCAGGGGGCAACACTGAAGCTTTCTTT. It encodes CASSVDSAGGNTEAFF.

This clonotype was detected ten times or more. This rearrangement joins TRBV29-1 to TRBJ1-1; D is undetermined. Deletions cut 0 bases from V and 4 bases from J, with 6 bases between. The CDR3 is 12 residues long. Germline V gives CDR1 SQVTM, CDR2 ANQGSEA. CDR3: CSVEDLVTEAFF. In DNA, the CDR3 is TGCAGCGTTGAAGATCTAGTCACTGAAGCTTTCTTT.

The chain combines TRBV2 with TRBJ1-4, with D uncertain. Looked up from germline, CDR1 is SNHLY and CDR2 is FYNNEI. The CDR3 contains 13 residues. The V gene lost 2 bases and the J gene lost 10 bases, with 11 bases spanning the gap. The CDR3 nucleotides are TGTGCCAGCAGTGAAACCACAGCAGGAAAACTGTTTTTT. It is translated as CASSETTAGKLFF.

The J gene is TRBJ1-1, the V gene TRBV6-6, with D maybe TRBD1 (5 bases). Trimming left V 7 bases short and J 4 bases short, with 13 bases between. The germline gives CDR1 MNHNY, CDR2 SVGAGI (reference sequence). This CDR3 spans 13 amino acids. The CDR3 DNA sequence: TGTGCCAGCATATCGGGAGGGACCACTGAAGCTTTCTTT. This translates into CASISGGTTEAFF.

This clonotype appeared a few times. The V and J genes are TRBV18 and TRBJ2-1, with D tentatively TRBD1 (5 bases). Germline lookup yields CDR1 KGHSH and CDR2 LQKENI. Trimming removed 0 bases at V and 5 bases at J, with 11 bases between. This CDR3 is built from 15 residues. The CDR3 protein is CASSPPLGLNNEQFF. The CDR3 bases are TGTGCCAGCTCACCACCGCTGGGGCTTAACAATGAGCAGTTCTTC.